This entry lists 16 T cell receptor beta chains sequenced from one sample in a study of vaccination and CD4 T cells after COVID-19. The sample's treatment: approximately 11-day PBMC culture with coronavirus spike peptide pools or control peptides (ViraFEST assay). The assay that was used to sequence DNA from cultured CD4+ T cells was the Oncomine TCR Beta short-read assay. TCRdb fed the PCR reads into MiXCR, producing one record per CDR3 protein. The repertoire has some 9,500 distinct CDR3 sequences, about half of them found once; the top ten carry 30% to 40%. The antigens of these receptors remain unknown. Specimen: CD4+ T cells from blood, cultured in vitro. These receptors were obtained from a human donor who had recovered from COVID-19.

This rearrangement joins TRBV20-1 to TRBJ2-4, with TRBD1 matching over 8 bases. V shed 5 bases, J shed 10 bases, and the junction held 1 base outside the gene matches. Germline V gene lookup returns CDR1 DFQATT and CDR2 SNEGSKA (reference sequence). The CDR3 runs 10 residues. The CDR3 nucleotides are TGCAGTGCTGGACAGGGTATTCAGTACTTC. Protein sequence: CSAGQGIQYF.

The rearrangement uses TRBV10-3 and TRBJ2-7; D call uncertain. This CDR3 has 11 residues. Trimming cost V 10 bases and J 1 base, with 8 bases left between them. The germline CDR1 and CDR2 sequences are ENHRY and SYGVKD. The CDR3 sequence is CATKSSYEQYF. DNA for the CDR3: TGTGCCACTAAAAGTTCCTACGAGCAGTACTTC.

This chain uses TRBV7-8 with TRBJ2-6; no firm D call. Trimming left V 5 bases short and J 0 bases short, with 11 bases between. CDR1 and CDR2 (germline): SGHVS, FQNEAQ. This CDR3 is built from 16 residues. The DNA of the CDR3 is TGTGCCAGCAGCCTAAGGGCTCCCTCTGGGGCCAACGTCCTGACTTTC. Translation gives CASSLRAPSGANVLTF.

The chain is built from TRBV12-3 or TRBV12-4 and TRBJ1-3; the match to TRBD1 covers 8 bases. The V and J ends lost 6 bases and 0 bases, in that order; junction bases with no gene match: 4. This CDR3 has 15 amino acids. The CDR3 spells CASSQTGGSGNTIYF. CDR3 sequence (DNA): TGTGCCAGCAGCCAAACAGGGGGCTCTGGAAACACCATATATTTT.

This rearrangement joins TRBV19 to TRBJ1-2, with D perhaps matching TRBD1 (6 bases). The CDR3 extends over 13 amino acids. CDR1 and CDR2 from the germline V gene are LNHDA and SQIVND (reference sequence). V gave up 0 bases and J gave up 5 bases, with 7 bases separating them. The CDR3 loop is CASSIDRGYGYTF. Written as DNA, the CDR3 is TGTGCCAGTAGTATAGACAGGGGTTATGGCTACACCTTC.

V is TRBV7-9 and J is TRBJ1-1; TRBD1 matches 7 bases. The germline CDR1 and CDR2 sequences are SEHNR and FQNEAQ (reference sequence). V lost 4 bases, J lost 0 bases, and 2 bases stayed unmatched. The CDR3 totals 14 residues. CDR3 protein: CASSSQGVNTEAFF. The CDR3, as DNA: TGTGCCAGCAGCTCGCAGGGGGTGAACACTGAAGCTTTCTTT.

The chain employs TRBV20-1 and TRBJ1-5; D perhaps matches TRBD1 (6 bases). This CDR3 comprises 16 residues. The V gene lost 0 bases and the J gene lost 4 bases, with 16 bases spanning the gap. Germline V gene sequence: CDR1 DFQATT, CDR2 SNEGSKA (reference sequence). CDR3 region: CSARDPRAGENQPQHF. In DNA, the CDR3 is TGCAGTGCTAGAGATCCCCGCGCAGGGGAGAATCAGCCCCAGCATTTT.

This clonotype has only a few counts. V and J are TRBV2 and TRBJ2-5; the D gene could be TRBD1 or TRBD2 (5 bases each). Looked up from germline, CDR1 is SNHLY and CDR2 is FYNNEI. The V end lost 11 bases, the J end lost 4 bases, and 20 bases lay between the germline ends. The CDR3 length is 14 residues. This CDR3 is CAGRDHPKGETQYF. The CDR3 region has the DNA TGTGCCGGAAGGGACCACCCTAAGGGAGAGACCCAGTACTTC.

This rearrangement joins TRBV30 to TRBJ1-3, with D hard to call. The CDR3 has 13 amino acids. V lost 2 bases and J 4 bases, leaving 9 bases between the germline ends. Germline V gene data show CDR1 as GTSNPN and CDR2 as SVGIG (reference sequence). The CDR3 nucleotides read TGTGCCTGGAGTAGGGTGGAAGGAAACACCATATATTTT. Encoded protein: CAWSRVEGNTIYF.

The rearrangement joins TRBV20-1 to TRBJ2-3, with D possibly called TRBD1 or TRBD2 (6 bases each). The V gene lost 5 bases and the J gene lost 2 bases, with 17 bases spanning the gap. Germline CDR1 and CDR2: DFQATT and SNEGSKA (reference sequence). The CDR3 is 15 residues long. The CDR3 nucleotides read TGCAGTGCTCCCCACAAAAGGGGGGCCACAGATACGCAGTATTTT. Residues: CSAPHKRGATDTQYF.

This chain joins TRBV23-1 and TRBJ1-3; TRBD1 aligns across 10 bases. TRBV23-1 is annotated as an ORF whose role is uncertain. V was pared by 4 bases and J by 4 bases, with 4 bases of the junction left unmatched. The CDR3 spans 15 residues. CDR3 DNA: TGCGCCAGCAGTCGCGGGACAGGGGTAGGAAACACCATATATTTT. Translated: CASSRGTGVGNTIYF.

The rearrangement joins TRBV19 to TRBJ2-3, with D tentatively TRBD2 (6 bases). Trimming took off 2 bases at V and 3 bases at J, with 9 bases between the two ends. CDR3 length: 14 residues. CDR1 is LNHDA, CDR2 SQIVND, per germline (reference sequence). The CDR3 DNA reads as TGTGCCAGTAGTATAAGGGACTCTACAGATACGCAGTATTTT. Translated, it gives CASSIRDSTDTQYF.

The chain combines TRBV4-1 with TRBJ1-2; TRBD1 matches at 7 bases. Trimming at V came to 2 bases and at J to 4 bases, leaving 4 bases not matched to a gene. The germline CDR1 and CDR2 sequences are MGHRA and YSYEKL. This CDR3 contains 14 residues. The CDR3 DNA is TGCGCCAGCAGCCAACCCGGGACAGTCTATGGCTACACCTTC. This gives the protein CASSQPGTVYGYTF.

The chain couples TRBV6-1 to TRBJ1-5; possible D gene TRBD1, 5 bases. This CDR3 has 17 residues. Trimming left V 5 bases short and J 0 bases short, with 17 bases between. The germline CDR1 and CDR2 sequences are MNHNS and SASEGT. CDR3 amino acids: CASSPQTVIDSNQPQHF. The CDR3 DNA reads as TGTGCCAGCAGTCCTCAGACAGTCATAGATAGCAATCAGCCCCAGCATTTT.

This clonotype was detected once. V and J are TRBV2 and TRBJ1-4, with D perhaps matching TRBD1 (5 bases). The CDR3 runs 14 residues. The V and J ends lost 1 base and 10 bases respectively, with 13 bases between them. Germline V lookup: CDR1 SNHLY, CDR2 FYNNEI. CDR3 residues: CASSEVGTEGKLFF. Written as DNA, the CDR3 is TGTGCCAGCAGTGAAGTGGGGACGGAGGGAAAACTGTTTTTT.

The genes are TRBV6-1 and TRBJ1-6; no clear D gene. Germline loops: CDR1 MNHNS, CDR2 SASEGT. CDR3 length: 14 amino acids. Trimming removed 4 bases from V and 2 bases from J, with 6 bases in between. DNA of the CDR3: TGTGCCAGCAGTGCCGGGCCCTATAATTCACCCCTCCACTTT. Translated, it gives CASSAGPYNSPLHF.